This T cell receptor beta chain was sequenced for a study of blood T cell repertoires in COVID-19. Background on the study: The analysed material was cDNA or gDNA that came from T cells, B-cell-depleted T cells, or PBMCs.

The CDR3 totals 14 residues. The V end lost 1 base, the J end lost 0 bases, and 4 bases lay between the germline ends. Germline V gene lookup returns CDR1 SGDLS and CDR2 YYNGEE. This clone ranks as medium-sized. Using immunoSEQ multiplex PCR, the repertoire was profiled, and TCRdb retains in-frame clones only, with some absent. The table records hundreds of thousands of clones, around 90% of them present only once. The sample taken for sequencing was peripheral blood. The clonotype originates from a man between 18 and 35 years old with active or convalescent COVID-19. The chain joins TRBV9 to TRBJ2-2; D remains ambiguous. The CDR3 sequence is CASSVHSNTGELFF. CDR3 in DNA: TGTGCCAGCAGCGTACATTCGAACACCGGGGAGCTGTTTTTT. Drawing the rest from reference TRBV9 and TRBJ2-2, the complete variable domain is DSGVTQTPKHLITATGQRVTLRCSPRSGDLSVYWYQQSLDQGLQFLIQYYNGEERAKGNILERFSAQQFPDLHSELNLSSLELGDSALYFCASSVHSNTGELFFGEGSRLTVL.